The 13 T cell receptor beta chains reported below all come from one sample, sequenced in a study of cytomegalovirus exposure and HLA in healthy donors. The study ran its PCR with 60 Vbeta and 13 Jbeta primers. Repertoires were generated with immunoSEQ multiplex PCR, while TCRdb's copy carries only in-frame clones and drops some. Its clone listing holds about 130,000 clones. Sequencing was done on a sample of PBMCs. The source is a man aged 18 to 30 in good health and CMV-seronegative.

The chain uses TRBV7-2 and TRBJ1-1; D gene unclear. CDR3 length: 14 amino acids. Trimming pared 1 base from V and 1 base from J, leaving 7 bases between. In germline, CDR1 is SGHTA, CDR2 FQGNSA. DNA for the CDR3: TGTGCCAGCAGCTTAGTAGCGGGGAACACTGAAGCTTTCTTT. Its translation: CASSLVAGNTEAFF.

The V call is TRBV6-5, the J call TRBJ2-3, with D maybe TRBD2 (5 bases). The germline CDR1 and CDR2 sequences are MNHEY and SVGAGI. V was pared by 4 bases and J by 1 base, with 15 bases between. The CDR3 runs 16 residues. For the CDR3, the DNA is TGTGCCAGCAGTTCCCCTCGGAGGTTCCGCACAGATACGCAGTATTTT. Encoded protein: CASSSPRRFRTDTQYF.

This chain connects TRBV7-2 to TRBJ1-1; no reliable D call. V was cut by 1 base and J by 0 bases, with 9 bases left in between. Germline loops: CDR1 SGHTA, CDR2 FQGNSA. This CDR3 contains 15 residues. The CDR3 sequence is CASSLVRGVNTEAFF. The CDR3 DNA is TGTGCCAGCAGCTTAGTTCGGGGTGTGAACACTGAAGCTTTCTTT.

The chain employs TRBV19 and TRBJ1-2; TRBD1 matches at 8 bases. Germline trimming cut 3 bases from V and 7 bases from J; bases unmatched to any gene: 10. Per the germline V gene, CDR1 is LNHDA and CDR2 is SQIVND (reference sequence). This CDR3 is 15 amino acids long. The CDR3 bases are TGTGCCAGTAGTATTATAGACAGGGGCGAGAGTGGCTACACCTTC. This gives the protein CASSIIDRGESGYTF.

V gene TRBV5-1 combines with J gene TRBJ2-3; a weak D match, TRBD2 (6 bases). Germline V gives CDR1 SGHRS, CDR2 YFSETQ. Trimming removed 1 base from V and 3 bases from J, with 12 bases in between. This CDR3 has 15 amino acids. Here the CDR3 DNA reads TGCGCCAGCAGCTTGCGCGGGGTTCAAACAGATACGCAGTATTTT. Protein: CASSLRGVQTDTQYF.

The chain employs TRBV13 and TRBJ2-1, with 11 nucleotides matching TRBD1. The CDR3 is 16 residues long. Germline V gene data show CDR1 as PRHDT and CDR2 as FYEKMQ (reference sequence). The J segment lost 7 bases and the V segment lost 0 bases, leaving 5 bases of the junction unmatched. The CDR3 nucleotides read TGTGCCAGCAGCTTAGGGGGGACAGGGGGATCAAATGAGCAGTTCTTC. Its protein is CASSLGGTGGSNEQFF.

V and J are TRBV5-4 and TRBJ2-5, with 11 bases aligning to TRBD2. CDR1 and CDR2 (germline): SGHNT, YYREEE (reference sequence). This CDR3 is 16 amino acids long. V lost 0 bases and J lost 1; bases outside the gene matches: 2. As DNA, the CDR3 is TGTGCCAGCAGCTTGGGCACTAGCGGGGGCCAAGAGACCCAGTACTTC. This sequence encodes CASSLGTSGGQETQYF.

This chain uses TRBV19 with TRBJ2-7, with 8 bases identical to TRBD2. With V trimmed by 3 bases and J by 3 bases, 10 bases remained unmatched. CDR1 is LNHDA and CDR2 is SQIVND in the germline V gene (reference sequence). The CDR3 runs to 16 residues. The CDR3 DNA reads TGTGCCAGTAGTATTTTCGTGGCGGGAGGTCTCTACGAGCAGTACTTC. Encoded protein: CASSIFVAGGLYEQYF.

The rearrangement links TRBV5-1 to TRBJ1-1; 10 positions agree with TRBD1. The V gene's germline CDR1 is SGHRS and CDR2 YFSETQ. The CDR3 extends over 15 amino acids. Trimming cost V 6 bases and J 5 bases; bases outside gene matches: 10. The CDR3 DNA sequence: TGCGCCAGCAAAGCGGGACAGGGGCTGGGGACTGAAGCTTTCTTT. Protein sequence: CASKAGQGLGTEAFF.

CDR3 sequence reads: CASSRTSSSTDTQYF. CDR3 bases: TGTGCCAGCAGCCGGACTAGCAGCTCCACAGATACGCAGTATTTT. This sequence joins TRBV9 and TRBJ2-3; 8 bases fit TRBD2. Per germline, CDR1 SGDLS and CDR2 YYNGEE. The trim removed 4 bases at V and 2 bases at J, leaving 6 bases unmatched. This CDR3 spans 15 amino acids.

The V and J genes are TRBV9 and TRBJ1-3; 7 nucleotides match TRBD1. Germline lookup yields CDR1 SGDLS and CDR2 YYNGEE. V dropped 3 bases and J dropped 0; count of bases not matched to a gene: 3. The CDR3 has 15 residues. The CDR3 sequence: CASSDRGDSGNTIYF. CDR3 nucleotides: TGTGCCAGCAGCGACAGGGGTGACTCTGGAAACACCATATATTTT.

CDR3 residues: CASSLARGETYNSPLHF. The DNA for the CDR3 is TGTGCCAGCAGCTTGGCCCGGGGGGAGACCTATAATTCACCCCTCCACTTT. V is TRBV5-8 and J is TRBJ1-6; TRBD1 is a possible D gene (5 bases). V shed 0 bases and J shed 2 bases, with 12 bases lying between them. CDR1 is SGHTS, CDR2 YDEGEE, per germline. The CDR3 totals 17 residues.

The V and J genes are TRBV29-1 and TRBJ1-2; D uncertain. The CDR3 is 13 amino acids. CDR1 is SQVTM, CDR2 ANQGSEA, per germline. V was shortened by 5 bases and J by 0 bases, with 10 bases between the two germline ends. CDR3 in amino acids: CSVPGGANYGYTF. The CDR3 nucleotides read TGCAGCGTTCCCGGAGGAGCTAACTATGGCTACACCTTC.